These 11 T cell receptor beta chains share one sample of origin, sequenced in a study of blood T cell repertoires in COVID-19. TCRdb's table, derived via immunoSEQ multiplex PCR, lists solely in-frame clones and lacks some. The sample contains 250,000 to 350,000 clones, 88% of which appear only once. Sequenced: PBMCs or T cells enriched from blood (not recorded which). Receptors were obtained from a woman aged 50 to 60 who had recovered from COVID-19.

The chain carries TRBV3-1 (or the pseudogene TRBV3-2) and TRBJ2-3, with TRBD2 matching over 14 bases. Germline loops: CDR1 LGHDT, CDR2 YNNKEL (reference sequence). The CDR3 runs to 15 residues. Unmatched junction bases numbered 4, after V lost 8 bases and J lost 3 bases. The chain's CDR3 is CASGTSGSRTDTQYF. The CDR3 DNA reads TGTGCCAGCGGGACTAGCGGGAGTAGGACAGATACGCAGTATTTT.

The chain couples TRBV7-6 to TRBJ2-1; no definite D call. The CDR3 has 12 amino acids. The V end lost 6 bases, the J end lost 8 bases, and 11 bases lay between the germline ends. Germline values: CDR1 SGHVS, CDR2 FNYEAQ. The CDR3 DNA sequence: TGTGCCAGCAGTAATACTCGAGATGAGCAGTTCTTC. This sequence encodes CASSNTRDEQFF.

CDR3 coding DNA: TGTGCCAGCAGAGGGGACAGCTCCTACAATGAGCAGTTCTTC. This gives the protein CASRGDSSYNEQFF. The chain employs TRBV2 and TRBJ2-1, with 7 positions matching TRBD1. The junction had 2 bases not matched to a gene; V was cut back by 6 bases and J by 0 bases. CDR3 size: 14 residues. Per germline, CDR1 SNHLY and CDR2 FYNNEI.

J is TRBJ2-3 and V is TRBV5-8; 10 bases agree with TRBD1. Germline CDR1 and CDR2: SGHTS and YDEGEE. CDR3 length equals 15 residues. Trimming cost V 4 bases and J 4 bases; bases outside gene matches: 6. This chain's CDR3 is CASSEGQGRADTQYF. CDR3 coding DNA: TGTGCCAGCAGCGAGGGACAGGGGAGGGCAGATACGCAGTATTTT.

V usage is TRBV5-1 and J usage is TRBJ2-7; 7 nucleotides agree with TRBD2. V lost 0 bases, J lost 2 bases, and 2 bases stayed unmatched. The CDR3 is made up of 14 amino acids. Germline assignment: CDR1 SGHRS and CDR2 YFSETQ. DNA for the CDR3: TGCGCCAGCAGCTTGGCTAGCGGCGCCTACGAGCAGTACTTC. It encodes CASSLASGAYEQYF.

This chain uses TRBV5-6 with TRBJ2-7; D unclear. V was shortened by 4 bases and J by 3 bases, with 11 bases between the two germline ends. This CDR3 has 13 residues. The germline V gene encodes CDR1 SGHDT and CDR2 YYEEEE. CDR3 sequence (DNA): TGTGCCAGCAGCCCCCGCAGAAACTACGAGCAGTACTTC. It yields the protein CASSPRRNYEQYF.

V gene TRBV24-1 combines with J gene TRBJ1-5; D is uncertain. CDR1 is KGHDR and CDR2 is SFDVKD in the germline V gene. This CDR3 contains 15 residues. Trimming took 5 bases from V and 1 from J, leaving 11 bases between them. The CDR3 sequence is CATSGTPTSNQPQHF. In DNA, the CDR3 is TGTGCCACCAGTGGGACTCCGACGAGCAATCAGCCCCAGCATTTT.

The chain employs TRBV27 and TRBJ2-7; 7 nucleotides agree with TRBD1. Losses at the gene ends were 5 bases for V and 1 base for J; bases not matched to a gene: 11. Germline assignment: CDR1 MNHEY and CDR2 SMNVEV (reference sequence). The CDR3 length is 16 residues. CDR3 loop: CASSKTGVTLSYEQYF. Written as DNA, the CDR3 is TGTGCCAGCAGTAAAACAGGGGTCACACTGTCCTACGAGCAGTACTTC.

This chain connects TRBV18 to TRBJ1-5, with TRBD1 identical over 7 bases. The junction had 7 bases not matched to a gene; V was cut back by 6 bases and J by 2 bases. The CDR3 has 15 amino acids. Germline V lookup: CDR1 KGHSH, CDR2 LQKENI. CDR3 loop: CASSSGDRGNQPQHF. For the CDR3, the DNA is TGTGCCAGCTCGTCGGGTGACAGGGGCAATCAGCCCCAGCATTTT.

The chain joins TRBV6-5 to TRBJ2-7, with D perhaps TRBD1 (5 bases). The CDR3 totals 15 residues. Germline V lookup: CDR1 MNHEY, CDR2 SVGAGI. Trimming took 0 bases from V and 4 from J, leaving 13 bases between them. Here the CDR3 reads CASSYSPDTAYEQYF. CDR3 bases: TGTGCCAGCAGTTACTCGCCGGACACCGCTTACGAGCAGTACTTC.

The DNA of the CDR3 is TGTGCCAGCAGTTACGGGTGGACTAGCCTCGAGCAGTTCTTC. Its translation: CASSYGWTSLEQFF. The V and J genes are TRBV6-5 and TRBJ2-1, with 8 bases fitting TRBD2. The CDR3 extends over 14 amino acids. Germline V gene sequence: CDR1 MNHEY, CDR2 SVGAGI. V gave up 2 bases and J gave up 10 bases; unmatched junction bases: 7.